This T cell receptor beta chain stems from a study of tumor-infiltrating lymphocytes in oesophageal squamous cell carcinoma. CDR1 is SGHVS and CDR2 is FQNEAQ in the germline V gene. This CDR3 comprises 15 residues. The V end lost 1 base, the J end lost 0 bases, and 9 bases lay between the germline ends. One entry per CDR3 protein, called by TCRdb with MiXCR from the PCR reads. Of about 20,000 distinct CDR3 sequences listed, 35% to 45% were seen once; the top ten hold about 19%. The rearrangement uses TRBV7-8 and TRBJ1-1; D remains ambiguous. Sequenced sample: normal esophageal tissue next to the tumor. This clonotype was sampled from a female donor with esophageal squamous cell carcinoma. CDR3 in DNA: TGTGCCAGCAGCTTAGTTGGGATAATGAACACTGAAGCTTTCTTT. It yields the protein CASSLVGIMNTEAFF.